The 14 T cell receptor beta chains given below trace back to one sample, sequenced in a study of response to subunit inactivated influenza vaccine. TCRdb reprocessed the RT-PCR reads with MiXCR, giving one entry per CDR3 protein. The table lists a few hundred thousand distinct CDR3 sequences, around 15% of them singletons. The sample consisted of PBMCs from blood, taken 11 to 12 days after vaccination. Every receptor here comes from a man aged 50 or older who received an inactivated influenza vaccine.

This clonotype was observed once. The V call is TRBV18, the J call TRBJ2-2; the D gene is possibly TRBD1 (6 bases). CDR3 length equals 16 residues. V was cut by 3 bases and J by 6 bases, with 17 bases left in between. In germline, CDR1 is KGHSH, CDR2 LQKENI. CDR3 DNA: TGTGCCAGCTCACCGCAGGGGACCCGAAGCGCCGGGGAGCTGTTTTTT. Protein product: CASSPQGTRSAGELFF.

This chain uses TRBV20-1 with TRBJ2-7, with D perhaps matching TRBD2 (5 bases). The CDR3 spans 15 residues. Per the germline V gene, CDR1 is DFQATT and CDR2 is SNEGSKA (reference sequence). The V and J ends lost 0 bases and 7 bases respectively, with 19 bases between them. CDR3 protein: CSARDASRPSTEQYF. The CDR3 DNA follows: TGCAGTGCTAGAGATGCTAGCCGACCCTCTACGGAGCAGTACTTC.

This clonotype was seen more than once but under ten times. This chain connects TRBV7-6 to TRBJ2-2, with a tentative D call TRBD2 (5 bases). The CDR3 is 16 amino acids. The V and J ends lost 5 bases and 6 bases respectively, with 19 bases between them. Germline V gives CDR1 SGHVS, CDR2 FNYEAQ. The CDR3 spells CASSTRLSGFAGELFF. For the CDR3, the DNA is TGTGCCAGCAGCACCCGCCTTTCGGGATTCGCCGGGGAGCTGTTTTTT.

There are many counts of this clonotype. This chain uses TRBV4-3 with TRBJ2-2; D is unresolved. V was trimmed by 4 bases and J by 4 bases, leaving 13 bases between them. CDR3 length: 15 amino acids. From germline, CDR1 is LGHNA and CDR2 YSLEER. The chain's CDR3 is CASSLRPDPTGELFF. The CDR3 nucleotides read TGCGCCAGCAGCCTGAGACCCGATCCCACCGGGGAGCTGTTTTTT.

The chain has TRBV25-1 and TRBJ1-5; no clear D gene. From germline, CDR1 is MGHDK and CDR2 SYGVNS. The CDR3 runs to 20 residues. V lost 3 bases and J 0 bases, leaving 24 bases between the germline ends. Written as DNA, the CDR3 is TGTGCCAGCAGTGATCTAAGCAGTCTAATCGAACTTTATAGCAATCAGCCCCAGCATTTT. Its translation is CASSDLSSLIELYSNQPQHF.

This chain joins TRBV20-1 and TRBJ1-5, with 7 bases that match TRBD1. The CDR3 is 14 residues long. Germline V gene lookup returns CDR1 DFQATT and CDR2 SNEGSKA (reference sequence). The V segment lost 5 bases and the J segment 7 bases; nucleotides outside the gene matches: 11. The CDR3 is CSAWAGRGQQPQHF. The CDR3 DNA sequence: TGCAGTGCTTGGGCAGGGAGGGGGCAACAGCCCCAGCATTTT.

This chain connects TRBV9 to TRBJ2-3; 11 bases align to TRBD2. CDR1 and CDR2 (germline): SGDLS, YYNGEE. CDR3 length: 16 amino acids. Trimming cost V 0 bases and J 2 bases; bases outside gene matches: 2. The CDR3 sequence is CASSVGLAGNTDTQYF. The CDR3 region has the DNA TGTGCCAGCAGCGTAGGACTAGCGGGAAACACAGATACGCAGTATTTT.

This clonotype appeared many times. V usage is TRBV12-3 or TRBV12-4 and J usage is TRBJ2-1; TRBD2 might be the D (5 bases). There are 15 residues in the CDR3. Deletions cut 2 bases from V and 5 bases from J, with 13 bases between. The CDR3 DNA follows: TGTGCCAGCAGTTTAACCCAGCGGATGCACAATGAGCAGTTCTTC. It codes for CASSLTQRMHNEQFF.

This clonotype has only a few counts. CDR3 nucleotide sequence: TGCAGCGTTGAAGATCTAAGGGGTTCTTCGCTGAGTGATGGCTACACCTTC. This encodes CSVEDLRGSSLSDGYTF. V and J are TRBV29-1 and TRBJ1-2, with a tentative D call TRBD1 (5 bases). This CDR3 contains 17 residues. Germline CDR1 and CDR2: SQVTM and ANQGSEA. V lost 0 bases to trimming and J lost 6 bases, with 23 bases between them.

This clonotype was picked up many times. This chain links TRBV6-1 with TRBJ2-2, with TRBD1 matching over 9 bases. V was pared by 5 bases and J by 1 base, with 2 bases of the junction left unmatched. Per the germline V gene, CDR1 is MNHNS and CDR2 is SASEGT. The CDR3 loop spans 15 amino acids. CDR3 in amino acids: CASSRDRENTGELFF. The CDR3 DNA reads TGTGCCAGCAGTCGGGACAGGGAGAACACCGGGGAGCTGTTTTTT.

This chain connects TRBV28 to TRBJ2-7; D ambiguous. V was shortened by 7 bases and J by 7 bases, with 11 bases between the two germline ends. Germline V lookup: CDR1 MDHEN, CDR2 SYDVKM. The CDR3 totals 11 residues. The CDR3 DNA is TGTGCCAGCACTTCTTTACGAGAGCAGTACTTC. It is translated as CASTSLREQYF. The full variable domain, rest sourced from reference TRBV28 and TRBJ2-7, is DVKVTQSSRYLVKRTGEKVFLECVQDMDHENMFWYRQDPGLGLRLIYFSYDVKMKEKGDIPEGYSVSREKKERFSLILESASTNQTSMYLCASTSLREQYFGPGTRLTVT.

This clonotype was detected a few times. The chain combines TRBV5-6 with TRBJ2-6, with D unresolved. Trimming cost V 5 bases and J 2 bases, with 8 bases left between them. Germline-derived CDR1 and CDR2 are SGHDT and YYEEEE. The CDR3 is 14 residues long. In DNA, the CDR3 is TGTGCCAGCAGAAACGGACCTGGGGCCAACGTCCTGACTTTC. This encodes CASRNGPGANVLTF.

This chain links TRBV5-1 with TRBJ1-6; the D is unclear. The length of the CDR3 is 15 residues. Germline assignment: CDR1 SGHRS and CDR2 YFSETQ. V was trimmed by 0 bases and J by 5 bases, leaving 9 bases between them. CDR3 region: CASSLERANNSPLHF. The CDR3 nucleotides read TGCGCCAGCAGCTTGGAGCGCGCGAATAATTCACCCCTCCACTTT.

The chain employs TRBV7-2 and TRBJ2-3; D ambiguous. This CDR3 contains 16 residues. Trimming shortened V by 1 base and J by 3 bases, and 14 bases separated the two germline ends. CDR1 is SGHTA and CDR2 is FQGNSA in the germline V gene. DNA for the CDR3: TGTGCCAGCAGCTTAGTGGTGGCAGGTCGGACAGATACGCAGTATTTT. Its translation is CASSLVVAGRTDTQYF.